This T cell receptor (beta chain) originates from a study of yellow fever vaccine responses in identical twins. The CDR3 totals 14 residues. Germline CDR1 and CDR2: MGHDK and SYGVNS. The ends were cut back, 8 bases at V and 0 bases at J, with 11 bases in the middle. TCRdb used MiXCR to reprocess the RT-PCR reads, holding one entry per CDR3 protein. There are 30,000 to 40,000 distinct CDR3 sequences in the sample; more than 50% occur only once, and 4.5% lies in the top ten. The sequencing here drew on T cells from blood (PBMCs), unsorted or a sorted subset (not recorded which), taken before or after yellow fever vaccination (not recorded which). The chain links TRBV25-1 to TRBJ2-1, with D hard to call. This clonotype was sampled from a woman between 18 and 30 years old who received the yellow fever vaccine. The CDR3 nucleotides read TGTGCCAGCCTTCGGGTGAGCTCCTACAATGAGCAGTTCTTC. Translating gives CASLRVSSYNEQFF. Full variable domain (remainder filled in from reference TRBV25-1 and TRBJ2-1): EADIYQTPRYLVIGTGKKITLECSQTMGHDKMYWYQQDPGMELHLIHYSYGVNSTEKGDLSSESTVSRIRTEHFPLTLESARPSHTSQYLCASLRVSSYNEQFFGPGTRLTVL.